The clone carrying this T cell receptor beta chain was observed a single time. No antigen is known for it. These data come from a study of T cell clones after liver transplantation. Study-level information: Subjects received no induction therapy and standard immunosuppression until randomization at 12-24 months post-transplant. Tolerance: complete withdrawal held at least one year, liver enzymes staying within twice normal.

Sequencing was performed with immunoSEQ multiplex PCR; in TCRdb, only in-frame clones are kept and a portion is missing. The data contain tens of thousands of clones, roughly 85% of them singletons. Study-level findings and limits: Graft donor-reactive T cells possibly entered the graft instead of undergoing deletion. In 5 of 8 subjects, circulating graft-donor-reactive CD4 TCRbeta sequences fell significantly after transplant.

CDR3 length equals 13 residues. Trimming took 4 bases from V and 1 from J, leaving 8 bases between them. The V gene's germline CDR1 is SGHNT and CDR2 YYREEE (reference sequence). The receptor's source is a human patient who received a liver transplant. Some of the T cells may derive from the graft donor. This chain connects TRBV5-4 to TRBJ2-5; no firm D call. The specimen was CD4+ T cells from blood, collected approximately 45 months after liver transplant. CDR3 loop: CASSLPPQETQYF. CDR3 DNA sequence: TGTGCCAGCAGCCTACCTCCCCAAGAGACCCAGTACTTC. The whole variable domain, remainder taken from reference TRBV5-4 and TRBJ2-5, is ETGVTQSPTHLIKTRGQQVTLRCSSQSGHNTVSWYQQALGQGPQFIFQYYREEENGRGNFPPRFSGLQFPNYSSELNVNALELDDSALYLCASSLPPQETQYFGPGTRLLVL.